These 23 T cell receptor beta chains share one sample of origin, sequenced in a study of cytotoxic CD8 clonotypes in ibrutinib-treated CLL. Method: immunoSEQ multiplex PCR; TCRdb's copy keeps in-frame clones and lacks some. The data contain hundreds of thousands of clones, roughly two thirds of them seen just once; the ten biggest clones take up about 5.9%. The sequencing here drew on PBMCs, taken after 36 months of ibrutinib treatment. The receptors come from a human donor with chronic lymphocytic leukemia.

This clone was picked up one time. This chain uses TRBV4-1 with TRBJ2-7, with D perhaps matching TRBD1 or TRBD2 (6 bases each). Germline V gives CDR1 MGHRA, CDR2 YSYEKL. Trimming shortened V by 2 bases and J by 1 base, and 15 bases separated the two germline ends. The CDR3 extends over 16 amino acids. CDR3 region: CASSQYEGGLSYEQYF. Written as DNA, the CDR3 is TGCGCCAGCAGCCAATATGAGGGGGGACTTTCCTACGAGCAGTACTTC.

The rearrangement uses TRBV29-1 and TRBJ2-1, with 10 bases fitting TRBD2. The V segment lost 3 bases and the J segment 5 bases; nucleotides outside the gene matches: 13. CDR3 length: 17 residues. The germline V gene encodes CDR1 SQVTM and CDR2 ANQGSEA. CDR3 in DNA: TGCAGCGTTGATAAACCCGAAGCGGGAGGGATTGACAATGAGCAGTTCTTC. This gives the protein CSVDKPEAGGIDNEQFF.

The chain links TRBV28 to TRBJ1-2; weak D call: TRBD1 (6 bases). The CDR3 covers 15 residues. Germline V gene sequence: CDR1 MDHEN, CDR2 SYDVKM. V lost 8 bases, J lost 4 bases, and 20 bases lay in between. The CDR3 protein is CASRYHGGRVYGYTF. The CDR3 DNA is TGTGCCAGCCGCTACCACGGGGGGCGCGTCTATGGCTACACCTTC.

V is TRBV4-1 and J is TRBJ2-3; 10 bases map to TRBD1. Unmatched junction bases numbered 5, after V lost 6 bases and J lost 2 bases. The V gene's germline CDR1 is MGHRA and CDR2 YSYEKL. The CDR3 contains 15 residues. CDR3 amino acids: CASRGTGANTDTQYF. CDR3 nucleotides: TGCGCCAGCAGGGGGACAGGGGCTAACACAGATACGCAGTATTTT.

This chain joins TRBV9 and TRBJ1-5; D is unresolved. CDR3 length: 16 amino acids. Germline CDR1 is SGDLS and CDR2 is YYNGEE. Trimming removed 4 bases from V and 7 bases from J, with 21 bases in between. This chain's CDR3 is CASSSPGFGVDQPQHF. The CDR3 nucleotides are TGTGCCAGCAGCTCCCCAGGATTCGGGGTCGACCAGCCCCAGCATTTT. Together with reference TRBV9 and TRBJ1-5, the CDR3 gives the full variable domain: DSGVTQTPKHLITATGQRVTLRCSPRSGDLSVYWYQQSLDQGLQFLIQYYNGEERAKGNILERFSAQQFPDLHSELNLSSLELGDSALYFCASSSPGFGVDQPQHFGDGTRLSIL.

This chain uses TRBV19 with TRBJ1-2; D is uncertain. CDR1 is LNHDA, CDR2 SQIVND, per germline (reference sequence). Trimming left V 5 bases short and J 0 bases short, with 10 bases between. The CDR3 spans 14 residues. The CDR3 region has the DNA TGTGCCAGTAGTGCGGCAGGAGCTAACTATGGCTACACCTTC. Translating it yields CASSAAGANYGYTF.

This chain links TRBV7-6 with TRBJ2-3; unclear D gene. Trimming took off 1 base at V and 2 bases at J, with 13 bases between the two ends. Germline V gene lookup returns CDR1 SGHVS and CDR2 FNYEAQ. The CDR3 consists of 16 residues. The CDR3 DNA sequence: TGTGCCAGCAGCTTAGAGGGTAGCTACCTCACAGATACGCAGTATTTT. Its translation is CASSLEGSYLTDTQYF.

This clone was seen a handful of times. The chain couples TRBV6-5 to TRBJ2-7, with 9 bases identical to TRBD1. V shed 4 bases and J 3 bases; nucleotides not matched to a gene: 4. In germline, CDR1 is MNHEY, CDR2 SVGAGI. The CDR3 loop spans 14 amino acids. The CDR3, as DNA: TGTGCCAGCAGTTGGGACAGGGTAAACTACGAGCAGTACTTC. Protein sequence: CASSWDRVNYEQYF.

The chain has TRBV7-6 and TRBJ2-3; 14 nucleotides match TRBD2. CDR1 and CDR2 from the germline V gene are SGHVS and FNYEAQ. The ends lost 1 base at V and 1 base at J; junction bases unmatched: 7. The CDR3 extends over 19 amino acids. The chain's CDR3 is CASSLGGTSGRLGTDTQYF. DNA of the CDR3: TGTGCCAGCAGCTTAGGAGGGACTAGCGGGAGATTAGGCACAGATACGCAGTATTTT.

The V and J genes are TRBV5-4 and TRBJ2-7, with a weak D call TRBD2 (6 bases). V lost 0 bases and J lost 0, with 10 bases in between. Germline CDR1 is SGHNT and CDR2 is YYREEE (reference sequence). The CDR3 covers 15 residues. CDR3 bases: TGTGCCAGCAGCTTGGGGCCGGGAGACTCCTACGAGCAGTACTTC. Translated, it gives CASSLGPGDSYEQYF. The full variable domain, completed using reference TRBV5-4 and TRBJ2-7, is ETGVTQSPTHLIKTRGQQVTLRCSSQSGHNTVSWYQQALGQGPQFIFQYYREEENGRGNFPPRFSGLQFPNYSSELNVNALELDDSALYLCASSLGPGDSYEQYFGPGTRLTVT.

V is TRBV6-1 and J is TRBJ2-7; a weak D match, TRBD1 (5 bases). The CDR3 is 14 amino acids. The V and J ends lost 6 bases and 2 bases respectively, with 14 bases between them. Germline CDR1 reads MNHNS; CDR2 reads SASEGT. CDR3: CASSHSDTTYEQYF. The CDR3 coding sequence is TGTGCCAGCAGCCACTCGGACACCACCTACGAGCAGTACTTC.

The genes are TRBV28 and TRBJ2-7; 9 nucleotides line up with TRBD2. V dropped 5 bases and J dropped 4; count of bases not matched to a gene: 9. Per germline, CDR1 MDHEN and CDR2 SYDVKM. This CDR3 spans 15 amino acids. For the CDR3, the DNA is TGTGCCAGCAGTCTTCCGGGACTAGCAGTTTACGAGCAGTACTTC. Its protein is CASSLPGLAVYEQYF. Full variable domain (remainder filled in from reference TRBV28 and TRBJ2-7): DVKVTQSSRYLVKRTGEKVFLECVQDMDHENMFWYRQDPGLGLRLIYFSYDVKMKEKGDIPEGYSVSREKKERFSLILESASTNQTSMYLCASSLPGLAVYEQYFGPGTRLTVT.

This clone was observed a few times. The chain carries TRBV11-2 and TRBJ2-7; 9 positions agree with TRBD1. The CDR3 totals 13 residues. After removal of 4 bases from V and 4 bases from J, the junction contained 2 bases not matched to a gene. Germline V CDR1 and CDR2: SGHAT, FQNNGV. CDR3 sequence reads: CASSYRGLYEQYF. In nucleotides, the CDR3 is TGTGCCAGCAGCTACAGGGGGCTTTACGAGCAGTACTTC.

The chain links TRBV7-3 to TRBJ2-5, with 11 positions matching TRBD2. The CDR3 runs to 15 residues. Germline V CDR1 and CDR2: SGHTA, FQGTGA. The ends lost 5 bases at V and 2 bases at J; junction bases unmatched: 4. The CDR3 loop reads CASSLGTSGQETQYF. CDR3 coding DNA: TGTGCCAGCAGCCTGGGGACTAGCGGTCAAGAGACCCAGTACTTC.

This clone was seen a few times. The chain joins TRBV27 to TRBJ2-2; weak D call: TRBD2 (6 bases). Germline CDR1 and CDR2: MNHEY and SMNVEV (reference sequence). The CDR3 consists of 14 residues. Deletions cut 8 bases from V and 6 bases from J, with 16 bases between. The CDR3 DNA is TGTGCCAGCCGGCGCGGGGTTTTACCCGGGGAGCTGTTTTTT. This encodes CASRRGVLPGELFF.

The CDR3 region is CASSPRTDRDYEQYF. The CDR3 DNA follows: TGTGCCAGCAGTCCAAGGACAGACAGGGACTACGAGCAGTACTTC. V gene TRBV28 combines with J gene TRBJ2-7, with 7 bases aligning to TRBD1. The CDR3 has 15 amino acids. CDR1 is MDHEN and CDR2 is SYDVKM in the germline V gene. Trimming took 5 bases from V and 3 from J; bases not matched to a gene: 10.

The genes are TRBV7-2 and TRBJ2-7; 9 bases fit TRBD2. V gave up 5 bases and J gave up 3 bases; unmatched junction bases: 5. The CDR3 is 14 amino acids. Germline V lookup: CDR1 SGHTA, CDR2 FQGNSA. The CDR3 DNA reads as TGTGCCAGCAGCCTCACTAGCGGGCACTACGAGCAGTACTTC. Translation: CASSLTSGHYEQYF.

V usage is TRBV7-9 and J usage is TRBJ2-1; D unresolved. This CDR3 is built from 14 residues. V was clipped by 1 base and J by 5 bases, with 9 bases between them. Germline V gene lookup returns CDR1 SEHNR and CDR2 FQNEAQ (reference sequence). The CDR3 reads CASSLVLRHNEQFF. CDR3 coding DNA: TGTGCCAGCAGCTTAGTTCTGCGGCACAATGAGCAGTTCTTC.

Only a few counts were recorded for this clone. The chain has TRBV19 and TRBJ1-1; D ambiguous. Germline CDR1 reads LNHDA; CDR2 reads SQIVND (reference sequence). With 4 bases removed from V and 1 base from J, the gap between germline ends came to 10 bases. The CDR3 loop spans 14 amino acids. In nucleotides, the CDR3 is TGTGCCAGTAGTAGTTGGGCTACGAACACTGAAGCTTTCTTT. Residues: CASSSWATNTEAFF. Drawing the rest from reference TRBV19 and TRBJ1-1, the complete variable domain is DGGITQSPKYLFRKEGQNVTLSCEQNLNHDAMYWYRQDPGQGLRLIYYSQIVNDFQKGDIAEGYSVSREKKESFPLTVTSAQKNPTAFYLCASSSWATNTEAFFGQGTRLTVV.

This clone was observed a single time. V usage is TRBV14 and J usage is TRBJ2-3; TRBD2 agrees at 11 bases. J was trimmed by 0 bases and V by 4 bases; bases with no gene match: 6. Germline V lookup: CDR1 SGHDN, CDR2 FVKESK. The CDR3 is made up of 17 amino acids. The CDR3 loop reads CASSRTGLADSTDTQYF. The DNA for the CDR3 is TGTGCCAGCAGCCGGACGGGACTAGCGGATAGCACAGATACGCAGTATTTT.

The gene calls are TRBV28 and TRBJ1-3, with 7 bases aligning to TRBD1. From germline, CDR1 is MDHEN and CDR2 SYDVKM. This CDR3 contains 13 residues. V lost 6 bases to trimming and J lost 1 base; unmatched junction nucleotides: 0. CDR3 in amino acids: CASRTGSGNTIYF. The DNA of the CDR3 is TGTGCCAGCAGGACAGGGTCTGGAAACACCATATATTTT.

The CDR3 nucleotides read TGCAGCGCCGGAGGGCGGGGGGAGGCCGGAATACGGGAGTACTTC. This encodes CSAGGRGEAGIREYF. The rearrangement joins TRBV29-1 to TRBJ2-7; 8 nucleotides align to TRBD2. V lost 7 bases, J lost 11 bases, and 22 bases stayed unmatched. There are 15 residues in the CDR3. Germline CDR1 is SQVTM and CDR2 is ANQGSEA.

The V call is TRBV28, the J call TRBJ1-2, with unresolved D. This CDR3 is 12 amino acids long. Germline V CDR1 and CDR2: MDHEN, SYDVKM. Trimming shortened V by 6 bases and J by 2 bases, and 7 bases separated the two germline ends. As DNA, the CDR3 is TGTGCCAGCAGCGAGTGGAACTATGGCTACACCTTC. This codes for CASSEWNYGYTF.